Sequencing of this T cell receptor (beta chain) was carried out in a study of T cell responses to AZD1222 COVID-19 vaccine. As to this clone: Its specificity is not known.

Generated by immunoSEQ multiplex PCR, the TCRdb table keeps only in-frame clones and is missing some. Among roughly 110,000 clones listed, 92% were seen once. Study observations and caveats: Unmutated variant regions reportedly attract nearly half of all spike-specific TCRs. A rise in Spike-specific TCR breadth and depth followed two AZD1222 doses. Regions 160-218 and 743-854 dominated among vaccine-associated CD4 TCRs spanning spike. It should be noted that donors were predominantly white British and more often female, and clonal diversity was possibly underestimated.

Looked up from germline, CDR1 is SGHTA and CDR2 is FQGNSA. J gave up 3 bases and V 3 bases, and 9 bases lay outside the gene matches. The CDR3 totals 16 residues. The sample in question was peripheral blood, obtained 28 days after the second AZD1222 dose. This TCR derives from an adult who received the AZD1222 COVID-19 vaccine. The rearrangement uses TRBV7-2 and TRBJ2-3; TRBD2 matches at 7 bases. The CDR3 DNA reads TGTGCCAGCAGCTTCGGAGGGCGGGGGAAAACAGATACGCAGTATTTT. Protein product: CASSFGGRGKTDTQYF.